This T cell receptor beta chain derives from a study of T cell repertoires in cytomegalovirus infection. On the study more broadly: CMV epitopes, recently identified HLA-C-restricted and well-studied HLA-B-restricted, were used. Evidence of both CMV infection and a matching HLA type came from public TCR beta signatures.

Study-level findings and limits: CMV carriers having the relevant HLA were flagged by cumulative public TCR beta family frequency. Within the response measured ex vivo, HLA-C-restricted CMV-specific TCR beta clonotypes were dominant.

This clonotype has a single count. Its antigen is currently unknown. Via MiXCR, TCRdb re-called the reads, giving one row per CDR3 protein. The table has roughly 990,000 distinct CDR3 sequences, roughly 30% seen once. The germline CDR1 and CDR2 sequences are DFQATT and SNEGSKA (reference sequence). This CDR3 spans 18 amino acids. Unmatched junction bases numbered 8, after V lost 0 bases and J lost 0 bases. The clonotype comes from a human donor in good health (CMV status not recorded). Some clones in this sample may be carry-over from other donors' samples. Sequenced here: cultured CD8+ T cells from PBMCs, sampled from culture after CMV antigen stimulation. V and J are TRBV20-1 and TRBJ2-2; TRBD2 aligns across 9 bases. CDR3 in amino acids: CSARDRTAGGSNTGELFF. The CDR3 nucleotides read TGCAGTGCTAGAGATCGGACAGCGGGGGGATCGAACACCGGGGAGCTGTTTTTT.